The clone carrying this T cell receptor beta chain was observed many times. One entry per CDR3 protein results from TCRdb running MiXCR on the RACE reads. The data hold approximately 96,000 distinct CDR3 sequences, with 7.5% to 10% observed a single time. This sample was taken from a study of human T cells and chemical hapten exposure. The CDR3 totals 21 residues. CDR1 and CDR2 (germline): SGHVS, FNYEAQ. With V trimmed by 0 bases and J by 7 bases, 20 bases remained unmatched. Time point given: patch test 2, 6 weeks after DPC sensitization. Treatment defined: therapeutic diphenylcyclopropenone sensitization with weekly scalp DPC.

The sample in question was whole blood, obtained in connection with sensitization to the hapten diphenylcyclopropenone (DPC). The receptor comes from a woman between 40 and 55 years old with alopecia areata. Some clones in this sample may be carry-over from other donors' samples. The chain carries TRBV7-6 and TRBJ2-1, with 11 positions matching TRBD2. The CDR3, as DNA: TGTGCCAGCAGCTTAGCGGTTAGCGGGAGGGCCGTGGAACGTGGGGAAAATGAGCAGTTCTTC. Its translation is CASSLAVSGRAVERGENEQFF.